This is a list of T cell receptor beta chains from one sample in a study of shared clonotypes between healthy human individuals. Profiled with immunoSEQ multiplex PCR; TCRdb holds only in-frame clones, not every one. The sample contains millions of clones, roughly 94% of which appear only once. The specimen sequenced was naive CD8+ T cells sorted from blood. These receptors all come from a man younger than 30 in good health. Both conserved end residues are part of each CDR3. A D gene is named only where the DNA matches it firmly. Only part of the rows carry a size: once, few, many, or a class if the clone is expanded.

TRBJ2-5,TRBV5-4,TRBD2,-,TGTGCCAGCACCCGGATCGGGGCGGGGGGCCAAGAGACCCAGTACTTC,CASTRIGAGGQETQYF
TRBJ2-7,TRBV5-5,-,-,TGTGCCAGCAGCCCGCGAGAACCTAGCTCCTACGAGCAGTACTTC,CASSPREPSSYEQYF
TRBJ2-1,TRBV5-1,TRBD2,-,TGCGCCAGCAGCCCGTTAGCGGGAGAAGTCTCTTACAATGAGCAGTTCTTC,CASSPLAGEVSYNEQFF
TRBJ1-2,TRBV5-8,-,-,TGTGCCAGCAGCATGACAGTTGACTATGGCTACACCTTC,CASSMTVDYGYTF
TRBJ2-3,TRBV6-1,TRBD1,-,TGTGCCAGCAGTGAAGTCCGCCTTCAGGGGGCTTTCACAGATACGCAGTATTTT,CASSEVRLQGAFTDTQYF
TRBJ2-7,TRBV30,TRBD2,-,TGTGCCTGGAGTGTACTGGCGGGGGGGCCCTACGAGCAGTACTTC,CAWSVLAGGPYEQYF
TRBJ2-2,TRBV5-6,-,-,TGTGCCAGCAGCGGTAACTGGGAGGGGGTGAACACCGGGGAGCTGTTTTTT,CASSGNWEGVNTGELFF
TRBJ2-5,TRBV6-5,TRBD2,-,TGTGCCAGCACCCCGGGACTAGCGTTACAAGAGACCCAGTACTTC,CASTPGLALQETQYF
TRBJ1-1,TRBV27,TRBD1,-,TGTGCCAGCGGTCCCGGGACAGGGGTAGTGGCTTTCTTT,CASGPGTGVVAFF
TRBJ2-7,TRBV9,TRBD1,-,TGTGCCAGCAGCGTAGGACCTGCAGGGGGTCTCTACGAGCAGTACTTC,CASSVGPAGGLYEQYF
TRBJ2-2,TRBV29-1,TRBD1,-,TGCAGCGTTGTGGGACAGGGGTCCGGGGAGCTGTTTTTT,CSVVGQGSGELFF
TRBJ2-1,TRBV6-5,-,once,TGTGCCAGCAGTCGAGGACCAAATTACAATGAGCAGTTCTTC,CASSRGPNYNEQFF
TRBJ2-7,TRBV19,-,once,TGTGCCAGTAGTATCGACTTTCCCTACGAGCAGTACTTC,CASSIDFPYEQYF
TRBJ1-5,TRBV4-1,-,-,TGCGCCAGCAGCCAAGAGAGAGGCTTCAATCAGCCCCAGCATTTT,CASSQERGFNQPQHF
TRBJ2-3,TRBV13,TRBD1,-,TGTGCCAGCAGCCTGACAGGGACCCTTGGCACAGATACGCAGTATTTT,CASSLTGTLGTDTQYF
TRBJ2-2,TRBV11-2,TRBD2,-,TGTGCCAGCAGCCTACTAGCGGGAGCCGTCACCGGGGAGCTGTTTTTT,CASSLLAGAVTGELFF
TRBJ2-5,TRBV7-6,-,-,TGTGCCAGCAGCTTAGTAGGTGGGACGGAGACCCAGTACTTC,CASSLVGGTETQYF
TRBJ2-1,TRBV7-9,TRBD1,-,TGTGCCAGCAGGCCGACAGGGGAGAACGTAGAGCAGTTCTTC,CASRPTGENVEQFF
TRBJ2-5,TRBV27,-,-,TGTGCCAGCAGTCCTCAAGAGACCCAGTACTTC,CASSPQETQYF
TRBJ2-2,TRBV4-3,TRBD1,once,TGCGCCAGCAGCCAAGATGGGGCAGGGGGCACCGGGGAGCTGTTTTTT,CASSQDGAGGTGELFF
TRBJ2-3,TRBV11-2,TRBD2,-,TGTGCCAGCAGCTTCACGACTAGCGGGGGCGCAGATACGCAGTATTTT,CASSFTTSGGADTQYF
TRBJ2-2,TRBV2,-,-,TGTGCCAGCAGTGAACGGACCTCACCCGGGGAGCTGTTTTTT,CASSERTSPGELFF
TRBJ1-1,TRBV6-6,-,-,TGTGCCAGCAGTGACACGGGGGAGGTGGCTTTCTTT,CASSDTGEVAFF
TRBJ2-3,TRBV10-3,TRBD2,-,TGTGCCATCAGTGAGTTGGCGGGGGGGTGGACAGATACGCAGTATTTT,CAISELAGGWTDTQYF
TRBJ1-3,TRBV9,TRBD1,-,TGTGCCAGCAGCGTAGAGATCGGGACAGGGGAAAACACCATATATTTT,CASSVEIGTGENTIYF
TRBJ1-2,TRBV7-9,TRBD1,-,TGTGCCAGCAGCCTGGGACAGGGCTATGGCTACACCTTC,CASSLGQGYGYTF
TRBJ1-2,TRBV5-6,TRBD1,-,TGTGCCAGCAGCTTGGATATGACAGGGCTCAACTATGGCTACACCTTC,CASSLDMTGLNYGYTF
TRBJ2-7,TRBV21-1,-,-,TGTGCCAGCAAGCCCGGACAGGGAGGTCCCTACGAGCAGTACTTC,CASKPGQGGPYEQYF
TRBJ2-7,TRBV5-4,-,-,TGTGCCAGCTCTCCAAGCGGGTTTAACTCCTACGAGCAGTACTTC,CASSPSGFNSYEQYF
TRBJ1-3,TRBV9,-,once,TGTGCCAGCAGCGTAGAGGTCTCCAACACCATATATTTT,CASSVEVSNTIYF
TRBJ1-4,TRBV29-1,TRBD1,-,TGCAGCGCCAAGTCCAGGGGGATGGCTAATGAAAAACTGTTTTTT,CSAKSRGMANEKLFF
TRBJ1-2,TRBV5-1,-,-,TGCGCCAGCAGCTTGAGCTTGGACAGTAACTATGGCTACACCTTC,CASSLSLDSNYGYTF
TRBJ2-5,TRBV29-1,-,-,TGCAGCGTTGAAGAGGGGAACCAAGAGACCCAGTACTTC,CSVEEGNQETQYF
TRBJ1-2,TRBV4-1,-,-,TGCGCCAGCAGCCAAGTTGAGGCGGCAGGGTGGGGTAACTATGGCTACACCTTC,CASSQVEAAGWGNYGYTF
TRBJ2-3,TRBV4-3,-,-,TGCGCCAGCAGCCAAGATCCCACCACCCGCACAGATACGCAGTATTTT,CASSQDPTTRTDTQYF
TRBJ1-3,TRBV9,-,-,TGTGCCAGCAGCGTAAAAGAGCTGCCCTCCTCTGGAAACACCATATATTTT,CASSVKELPSSGNTIYF
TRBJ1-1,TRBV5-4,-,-,TGTGCCAGCAGCTCACTCCTTAAGACTGAAGCTTTCTTT,CASSSLLKTEAFF
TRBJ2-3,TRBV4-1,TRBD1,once,TGCGCCAGCAGCCAACAGACAGGGGCAGATACGCAGTATTTT,CASSQQTGADTQYF
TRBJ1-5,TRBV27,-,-,TGTGCCAGCAGTTCCTGGCAGGGTTGGGATCAGCCCCAGCATTTT,CASSSWQGWDQPQHF
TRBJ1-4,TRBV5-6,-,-,TGTGCCAGCAGCTTGGCTGGAGGGGAAAAACTGTTTTTT,CASSLAGGEKLFF
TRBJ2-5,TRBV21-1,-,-,TGTGCCACCCACAGGGAGGGTAGGCAGACCCAGTACTTC,CATHREGRQTQYF
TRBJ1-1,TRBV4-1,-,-,TGCGCCAGCAGCCAAGTGGCAGCGGTGAACACTGAAGCTTTCTTT,CASSQVAAVNTEAFF
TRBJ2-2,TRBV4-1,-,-,TGCGCCAGCAGCCAACATGGGCAGGGGCACACCGGGGAGCTGTTTTTT,CASSQHGQGHTGELFF
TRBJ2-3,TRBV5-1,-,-,TGCGCCAGCAGCTTGGTTGCGGCATCTGGCACAGATACGCAGTATTTT,CASSLVAASGTDTQYF
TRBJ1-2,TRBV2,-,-,TGTGCCGGCTTGTCCGGGACTCCTAGGGGCTACACCTTC,CAGLSGTPRGYTF
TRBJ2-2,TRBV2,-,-,TGTGCCAGCAGTGAAGCGCCAGGGCCGAGGCTGTTTTTT,CASSEAPGPRLFF